The rows below give T cell receptor beta chains drawn from one sample of a study of metastatic and nonmetastatic thyroid tumors. TCRdb re-clonotyped the PCR reads via MiXCR. The sample consists of around 19,000 clones, around 15% of them appearing once. The sequenced sample was blood. The receptors were sampled from a female donor with papillary thyroid cancer or a benign thyroid nodule (not recorded which). Some clones in this sample may be carry-over from other donors' samples. Both conserved end residues are part of each CDR3. D genes are given only for firm matches. Clone size is shown for a subset of rows, as once, few, many or a class of expanded clone.

d_call: TRBD1; v_call: TRBV12-3/TRBV12-4; cdr3_length: 16; clone_size: many; j_call: TRBJ1-1; cdr3_aa: CASRPGTGKRYTEAFF; cdr3_nt: TGTGCCAGCAGACCCGGGACAGGGAAGAGGTACACTGAAGCTTTCTTT
d_call: TRBD1; v_call: TRBV4-3; cdr3_length: 14; clone_size: medium-sized; j_call: TRBJ1-1; cdr3_aa: CASSPDRGNTEAFF; cdr3_nt: TGCGCCAGCAGTCCCGACAGGGGGAACACTGAAGCTTTCTTT
d_call: NA; v_call: TRBV10-3; cdr3_length: 12; clone_size: NA; j_call: TRBJ2-5; cdr3_aa: CVISEVGETQYF; cdr3_nt: TGTGTCATTAGTGAGGTGGGCGAGACCCAGTACTTC
d_call: TRBD2; v_call: TRBV6-6; cdr3_length: 13; clone_size: many; j_call: TRBJ2-1; cdr3_aa: CASSYSTSTQQFF; cdr3_nt: TGTGCCAGCAGTTACTCGACTAGCACCCAGCAGTTCTTC
d_call: TRBD2; v_call: TRBV2; cdr3_length: 14; clone_size: many; j_call: TRBJ2-1; cdr3_aa: CASSEASGYNEQFF; cdr3_nt: TGTGCCAGCAGTGAGGCTAGCGGCTACAATGAGCAGTTCTTC
d_call: NA; v_call: TRBV20-1; cdr3_length: 11; clone_size: NA; j_call: TRBJ2-5; cdr3_aa: CSVIAAGTQYF; cdr3_nt: TGCAGTGTTATTGCGGCTGGGACCCAGTACTTC
d_call: TRBD1; v_call: TRBV7-8; cdr3_length: 17; clone_size: many; j_call: TRBJ2-1; cdr3_aa: CASSFLSWDSLYNEQFF; cdr3_nt: TGTGCCAGCAGCTTCCTCTCCTGGGACAGCCTCTACAATGAGCAGTTCTTC
d_call: TRBD2; v_call: TRBV4-2; cdr3_length: 15; clone_size: many; j_call: TRBJ2-1; cdr3_aa: CASRPGLALYGEQFF; cdr3_nt: TGTGCCAGCAGACCGGGACTAGCACTCTATGGGGAGCAGTTCTTC
d_call: NA; v_call: TRBV6-1; cdr3_length: 14; clone_size: many; j_call: TRBJ2-3; cdr3_aa: CASRKSWNTDTQYF; cdr3_nt: TGTGCCAGCAGGAAGTCTTGGAACACAGATACGCAGTATTTT
d_call: NA; v_call: TRBV13; cdr3_length: 16; clone_size: many; j_call: TRBJ1-4; cdr3_aa: CASSLKFDSGAEKLFF; cdr3_nt: TGTGCCAGCAGCTTAAAGTTTGACAGTGGTGCCGAAAAACTGTTTTTT
d_call: NA; v_call: TRBV6-2/TRBV6-3; cdr3_length: 14; clone_size: NA; j_call: TRBJ2-7; cdr3_aa: CASSYSHRTYEQYF; cdr3_nt: TGTGCCAGCAGTTACTCTCACAGGACCTACGAGCAGTACTTC
d_call: TRBD2; v_call: TRBV6-1; cdr3_length: 13; clone_size: many; j_call: TRBJ2-5; cdr3_aa: CASTTSGRETQYF; cdr3_nt: TGTGCCAGCACGACTAGCGGGCGAGAGACCCAGTACTTC
d_call: NA; v_call: TRBV6-5; cdr3_length: 13; clone_size: NA; j_call: TRBJ1-1; cdr3_aa: CASSSRHNTEAFF; cdr3_nt: TGTGCCAGCAGTTCCAGACACAACACTGAAGCTTTCTTT
d_call: TRBD2; v_call: TRBV5-4; cdr3_length: 16; clone_size: many; j_call: TRBJ2-3; cdr3_aa: CASSLLLAGRTDTQYF; cdr3_nt: TGTGCCAGCAGCTTACTACTAGCGGGCCGCACAGATACGCAGTATTTT